These 22 T cell receptor beta chains were sequenced from one sample in a study of blood T cell repertoires in COVID-19. Clones were read by immunoSEQ multiplex PCR, and TCRdb kept only the in-frame ones, dropping some. The table includes approximately 230,000 clones, 87% detected once. Specimen: PBMCs or T cells enriched from blood (not recorded which). These receptors were collected from a woman aged 30 to 39 with acute COVID-19.

The V gene is TRBV5-4, the J gene TRBJ2-1, with 13 bases matching TRBD2. The CDR3 loop spans 17 amino acids. CDR1 is SGHNT and CDR2 is YYREEE in the germline V gene (reference sequence). V shed 4 bases and J 8 bases; nucleotides not matched to a gene: 12. The CDR3 DNA reads TGTGCCAGCAGCCTCGGACTAGCGGGGGCCCAAGGTCATGAGCAGTTCTTC. Protein product: CASSLGLAGAQGHEQFF.

V and J are TRBV28 and TRBJ2-5, with a tentative D call TRBD2 (5 bases). CDR1 and CDR2 (germline): MDHEN, SYDVKM. The V and J ends lost 4 bases and 2 bases respectively, with 17 bases between them. The CDR3 extends over 16 amino acids. The CDR3 DNA reads as TGTGCCAGCAGTTGCCGGGGTTCGGGGTGGCAAGAGACCCAGTACTTC. It codes for CASSCRGSGWQETQYF.

The chain employs TRBV7-2 and TRBJ1-6; D call uncertain. V lost 1 base and J 15 bases, leaving 16 bases between the germline ends. This CDR3 contains 14 residues. CDR1 SGHTA and CDR2 FQGNSA come from the germline V gene. The CDR3 protein is CASSLDLPSRLLHF. Written as DNA, the CDR3 is TGTGCCAGCAGCTTAGACCTTCCTTCGCGTCTCCTCCACTTT. Combining the CDR3 with reference TRBV7-2 and TRBJ1-6 gives the whole variable domain GAGVSQSPSNKVTEKGKDVELRCDPISGHTALYWYRQSLGQGLEFLIYFQGNSAPDKSGLPSDRFSAERTGGSVSTLTIQRTQQEDSAVYLCASSLDLPSRLLHFGNGTRLTVT.

This clone was detected once. V is TRBV28 and J is TRBJ1-5; D call uncertain. Germline CDR1 MDHEN, CDR2 SYDVKM. This CDR3 has 15 amino acids. The V gene lost 7 bases and the J gene lost 6 bases, with 19 bases spanning the gap. The CDR3 here is CASNRGDRVGQPQHF. For the CDR3, the DNA is TGTGCCAGCAACCGAGGCGACCGGGTGGGTCAGCCCCAGCATTTT. Based on the CDR3 plus reference TRBV28 and TRBJ1-5, the full variable domain is DVKVTQSSRYLVKRTGEKVFLECVQDMDHENMFWYRQDPGLGLRLIYFSYDVKMKEKGDIPEGYSVSREKKERFSLILESASTNQTSMYLCASNRGDRVGQPQHFGDGTRLSIL.

This sequence joins TRBV7-9 and TRBJ2-7; 9 nucleotides match TRBD1. Germline-derived CDR1 and CDR2 are SEHNR and FQNEAQ (reference sequence). V was pared by 2 bases and J by 1 base, with 6 bases of the junction left unmatched. The CDR3 sequence is 16 residues long. The CDR3 loop is CASSLRVGQGSYEQYF. Here the CDR3 DNA reads TGTGCCAGCAGCTTAAGGGTGGGACAGGGTTCCTACGAGCAGTACTTC.

The CDR3 loop reads CASSVVGSHTDTQYF. CDR3 nucleotides: TGTGCCAGCAGCGTAGTCGGGAGCCACACAGATACGCAGTATTTT. The J gene is TRBJ2-3, the V gene TRBV9, with D possibly TRBD2 on 6 matching bases. The CDR3 runs 15 residues. The V end lost 0 bases, the J end lost 2 bases, and 10 bases lay between the germline ends. CDR1 is SGDLS and CDR2 is YYNGEE in the germline V gene.

The rearrangement links TRBV7-9 to TRBJ1-2; TRBD1 is a possible D gene (5 bases). Germline CDR1 and CDR2: SEHNR and FQNEAQ (reference sequence). V was trimmed by 1 base and J by 6 bases, leaving 12 bases between them. The CDR3 totals 14 residues. This chain's CDR3 is CASSLGGAFDGYTF. As DNA, the CDR3 is TGTGCCAGCAGCTTAGGGGGCGCTTTTGATGGCTACACCTTC. Looking up the rest from reference TRBV7-9 and TRBJ1-2 gives the full variable domain: DTGVSQNPRHKITKRGQNVTFRCDPISEHNRLYWYRQTLGQGPEFLTYFQNEAQLEKSRLLSDRFSAERPKGSFSTLEIQRTEQGDSAMYLCASSLGGAFDGYTFGSGTRLTVV.

J is TRBJ1-1 and V is TRBV28, with unresolved D. The V gene's germline CDR1 is MDHEN and CDR2 SYDVKM. This CDR3 comprises 13 residues. Trimming removed 3 bases from V and 2 bases from J, with 7 bases in between. CDR3 DNA: TGTGCCAGCAGTTTGGCCCCAAACACTGAAGCTTTCTTT. As protein: CASSLAPNTEAFF.

CDR3 coding DNA: TGTGCCAGCAGCTTCGGGACACCTACAGATACGCAGTATTTT. This encodes CASSFGTPTDTQYF. The rearrangement joins TRBV11-1 to TRBJ2-3, with D perhaps matching TRBD1 (6 bases). The CDR3 sequence is 14 residues long. Trimming shortened V by 3 bases and J by 3 bases, and 10 bases separated the two germline ends. Per the germline V gene, CDR1 is SGHAT and CDR2 is FQDESV (reference sequence).

The chain links TRBV5-1 to TRBJ2-1, with a possible D match to TRBD1 (6 bases). With 2 bases removed from V and 5 bases from J, the gap between germline ends came to 17 bases. The CDR3 consists of 16 residues. Germline V gene sequence: CDR1 SGHRS, CDR2 YFSETQ. CDR3 amino acids: CASSFPRDTADNEQFF. The CDR3 DNA reads TGCGCCAGCAGCTTTCCCCGGGACACGGCGGACAATGAGCAGTTCTTC. Combining the CDR3 with reference TRBV5-1 and TRBJ2-1 gives the whole variable domain KAGVTQTPRYLIKTRGQQVTLSCSPISGHRSVSWYQQTPGQGLQFLFEYFSETQRNKGNFPGRFSGRQFSNSRSEMNVSTLELGDSALYLCASSFPRDTADNEQFFGPGTRLTVL.

The chain uses TRBV19 and TRBJ1-2, with 10 nucleotides matching TRBD1. Germline assignment: CDR1 LNHDA and CDR2 SQIVND (reference sequence). The length of the CDR3 is 15 residues. The V segment lost 6 bases and the J segment 2 bases; nucleotides outside the gene matches: 6. The CDR3 DNA is TGTGCCAGTAGGCTAACGGGACAGGGGAACTATGGCTACACCTTC. This sequence encodes CASRLTGQGNYGYTF.

The chain joins TRBV7-2 to TRBJ2-3, with a possible D match to TRBD2 (6 bases). The CDR3 contains 16 residues. The germline V and J ends were trimmed by 1 base and 2 bases, with 13 bases remaining between them. The germline gives CDR1 SGHTA, CDR2 FQGNSA. DNA for the CDR3: TGTGCCAGCAGCTTAGGGATAGCGGTGTTCACAGATACGCAGTATTTT. This sequence encodes CASSLGIAVFTDTQYF.

The J gene is TRBJ1-1, the V gene TRBV2; TRBD1 matches at 8 bases. Trimming took 6 bases from V and 11 from J; bases not matched to a gene: 11. CDR1 and CDR2 from the germline V gene are SNHLY and FYNNEI. This CDR3 is built from 13 residues. Written as DNA, the CDR3 is TGTGCCAGCAGGGCCGACAAGACAGGGGATGCTTTCTTT. It translates to CASRADKTGDAFF.

This chain uses TRBV7-9 with TRBJ1-2; 8 bases are shared with TRBD1. Unmatched junction bases numbered 6, after V lost 2 bases and J lost 7 bases. This CDR3 has 14 residues. Germline CDR1 reads SEHNR; CDR2 reads FQNEAQ (reference sequence). In nucleotides, the CDR3 is TGTGCCAGCAGCTTAAGGCAGGGGGCAACTGGCTACACCTTC. This translates into CASSLRQGATGYTF.

The J gene is TRBJ1-1, the V gene TRBV6-5, with D perhaps matching TRBD1 (6 bases). The V end was cut by 5 bases, the J end by 3 bases, with 13 bases between. Germline V lookup: CDR1 MNHEY, CDR2 SVGAGI. The CDR3 extends over 14 amino acids. CDR3 in DNA: TGTGCCAGCAGTCTAGGGACAACCTACACTGAAGCTTTCTTT. Protein sequence: CASSLGTTYTEAFF.

The J gene is TRBJ2-3, the V gene TRBV6-5; D is uncertain. Germline loops: CDR1 MNHEY, CDR2 SVGAGI. Trimming cost V 6 bases and J 4 bases, with 11 bases left between them. This CDR3 spans 13 amino acids. CDR3 in DNA: TGTGCCAGCAGCCAGGTTCCCCCAGATACGCAGTATTTT. The encoded protein is CASSQVPPDTQYF.

The gene calls are TRBV7-8 and TRBJ2-7; 9 nucleotides align to TRBD2. Germline V gene sequence: CDR1 SGHVS, CDR2 FQNEAQ. The CDR3 runs to 15 residues. With V trimmed by 4 bases and J by 0 bases, 4 bases remained unmatched. This chain's CDR3 is CASSWPSGISYEQYF. The CDR3 DNA follows: TGTGCCAGCAGCTGGCCTAGCGGGATCTCCTACGAGCAGTACTTC.

This chain connects TRBV6-5 to TRBJ1-6, with TRBD1 matching 7 bases. The CDR3 is made up of 14 amino acids. J was trimmed by 1 base and V by 8 bases; bases with no gene match: 2. Per the germline V gene, CDR1 is MNHEY and CDR2 is SVGAGI. The chain's CDR3 is CASQGESYNSPLHF. The CDR3 bases are TGTGCCAGCCAGGGGGAGTCCTATAATTCACCCCTCCACTTT.

The chain uses TRBV7-6 and TRBJ2-7; 7 bases fit TRBD2. The ends lost 0 bases at V and 6 bases at J; junction bases unmatched: 14. CDR1 SGHVS and CDR2 FNYEAQ come from the germline V gene. This CDR3 has 17 residues. The chain's CDR3 is CASSLAGGRRIEGEQYF. The CDR3, as DNA: TGTGCCAGCAGCTTAGCGGGAGGGCGCAGGATCGAGGGCGAGCAGTACTTC.

The chain links TRBV10-3 to TRBJ2-7; D unresolved. CDR3 length: 12 amino acids. In germline, CDR1 is ENHRY, CDR2 SYGVKD. V lost 4 bases, J lost 2 bases, and 6 bases lay in between. CDR3: CAISAQTYEQYF. As DNA, the CDR3 is TGTGCCATCAGTGCACAGACCTACGAGCAGTACTTC.

The rearrangement uses TRBV7-2 and TRBJ1-3; 8 nucleotides match TRBD1. CDR3 size: 16 residues. Germline V gives CDR1 SGHTA, CDR2 FQGNSA. The V and J ends lost 0 bases and 4 bases, in that order; junction bases with no gene match: 5. The CDR3 reads CASSLAGQGSGNTIYF. For the CDR3, the DNA is TGTGCCAGCAGCTTAGCAGGACAGGGATCAGGAAACACCATATATTTT.

The chain recombines TRBV9 with TRBJ2-5, with D possibly being TRBD1 (6 bases). CDR1 SGDLS and CDR2 YYNGEE come from the germline V gene. V lost 4 bases and J 4 bases, leaving 11 bases between the germline ends. This CDR3 has 13 amino acids. Written as DNA, the CDR3 is TGTGCCAGCAGCCCCCAGGGGCGAGAGACCCAGTACTTC. Amino acids: CASSPQGRETQYF.